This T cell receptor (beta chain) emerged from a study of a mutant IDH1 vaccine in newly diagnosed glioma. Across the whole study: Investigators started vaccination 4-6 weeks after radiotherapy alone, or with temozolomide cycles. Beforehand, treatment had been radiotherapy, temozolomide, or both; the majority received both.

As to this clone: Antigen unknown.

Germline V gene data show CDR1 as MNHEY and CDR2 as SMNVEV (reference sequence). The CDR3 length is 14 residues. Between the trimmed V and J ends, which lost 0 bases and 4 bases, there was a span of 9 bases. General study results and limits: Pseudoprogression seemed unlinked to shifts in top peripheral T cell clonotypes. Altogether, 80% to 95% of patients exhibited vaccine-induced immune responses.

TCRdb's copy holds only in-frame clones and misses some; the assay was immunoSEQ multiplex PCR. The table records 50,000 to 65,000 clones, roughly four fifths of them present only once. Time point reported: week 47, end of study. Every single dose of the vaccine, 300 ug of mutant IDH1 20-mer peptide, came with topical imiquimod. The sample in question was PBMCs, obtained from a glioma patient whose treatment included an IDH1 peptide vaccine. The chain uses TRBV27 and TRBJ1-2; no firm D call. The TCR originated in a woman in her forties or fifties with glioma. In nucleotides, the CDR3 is TGTGCCAGCAGTTTATCAAGGGTGAGCTATGGCTACACCTTC. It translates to CASSLSRVSYGYTF.